This T cell receptor beta chain is drawn from a study of T cells in Graves' hyperthyroidism and ophthalmopathy. Background on the study: At the time of initial diagnosis and before any treatment, peripheral blood was collected.

Broader study findings: Prediction of ophthalmopathy progression came a median 6.5 months pre-onset. Among clonotypes expanded in thyroid above 0.001, most were also found in blood.

From RNA transcripts, TCR beta CDR3 regions were amplified. First-round RT-PCR with HTBI primers amplified the TCR CDR3 region. MiXCR, applied by TCRdb to the multiplex PCR reads, yields one record per CDR3 protein. The sample consists of hundreds of thousands of distinct CDR3 sequences, roughly 14% of them appearing once. The CDR3 contains 15 residues. Germline assignment: CDR1 DFQATT and CDR2 SNEGSKA (reference sequence). The ends lost 5 bases at V and 2 bases at J; junction bases unmatched: 11. Together with thyroid ultrasound, orbital computed tomography, serum thyroxine and TRAb, clinical symptoms were used for diagnoses. This clonotype was picked up many times. Antigen specificity is unknown.

The sample consisted of blood. The V call is TRBV20-1, the J call TRBJ2-7, with 8 positions matching TRBD2. The sequence came from a woman aged 40 to 49 with Graves' ophthalmopathy. The DNA for the CDR3 is TGCAGTGCTCCACCCGGAGGTAGCGGGACCTACGAGCAGTACTTC. Encoded protein: CSAPPGGSGTYEQYF.